The following is a TCR beta chain sequence with its context. The antigen remains undetermined. The data originate from a study of blood T cells in healthy people across ages. Study conclusions and caveats: Donors of long life had a larger count of naive CD4+ cells and greater diversity than aged donors.

For every donor, a draw yielded about 9.7 milliliters of peripheral blood. Trimming took 2 bases from V and 2 from J; bases not matched to a gene: 4. Germline-derived CDR1 and CDR2 are KGHDR and SFDVKD. This CDR3 region has 15 residues. The use of a sample-barcoded 5' primer and a J-beta primer mix characterized a second PCR of roughly 7 to 11 cycles. TCRdb reprocessed the 5' RACE reads with MiXCR, giving one entry per CDR3 protein. The sample lists some 1.5 million distinct CDR3 sequences; roughly 30% were seen once. Sequencing was carried out using blood. The chain has TRBV24-1 and TRBJ1-2; 7 bases line up with TRBD1. This clonotype was obtained from a woman in her 30s in good health. The CDR3 DNA is TGTGCCACCAGTGATTACGACAGGGTGAACTATGGCTACACCTTC. This gives the protein CATSDYDRVNYGYTF.